These 28 T cell receptor beta chains were sequenced from one sample in a study of T cell responses to AZD1222 COVID-19 vaccine. Only in-frame clones appear in the TCRdb table, and some are missing; sequencing was by immunoSEQ multiplex PCR. The sample records 100,000 or so clones, around nine tenths being singletons. The sample consisted of peripheral blood, taken 28 days after the second AZD1222 dose. These receptors were obtained from an adult who received the AZD1222 COVID-19 vaccine.

V is TRBV3-1 (or the pseudogene TRBV3-2) and J is TRBJ2-1; weak D call: TRBD1 (6 bases). Trimming pared 4 bases from V and 5 bases from J, leaving 21 bases between. This CDR3 contains 17 residues. Germline CDR1 reads LGHDT; CDR2 reads YNNKEL (reference sequence). In DNA, the CDR3 is TGTGCCAGCAGCCTTAACCCCGGGACACTACAACACAATGAGCAGTTCTTC. Encoded protein: CASSLNPGTLQHNEQFF.

The genes are TRBV5-1 and TRBJ2-6; D possibly corresponds to TRBD1 (5 bases). The CDR3 is 16 amino acids. V was trimmed by 3 bases and J by 0 bases, leaving 10 bases between them. Per the germline V gene, CDR1 is SGHRS and CDR2 is YFSETQ. As DNA, the CDR3 is TGCGCCAGCAGCTCAGGGTTCTACTCTGGGGCCAACGTCCTGACTTTC. It translates to CASSSGFYSGANVLTF.

The rearrangement uses TRBV27 and TRBJ2-3; D call uncertain. Germline loops: CDR1 MNHEY, CDR2 SMNVEV (reference sequence). Trimming removed 6 bases at V and 3 bases at J, with 16 bases between. The CDR3 has 15 residues. The DNA for the CDR3 is TGTGCCAGCAGGCACGACCGGACCACTACAGATACGCAGTATTTT. Encoded protein: CASRHDRTTTDTQYF.

On this clone itself: The junction shows a germline mismatch at one end, possibly a read error. The chain carries TRBV2 and TRBJ1-2; 9 positions agree with TRBD1. This CDR3 has 17 amino acids. Germline values: CDR1 SNHLY, CDR2 FYNNEI. Here the CDR3 DNA reads TGTGCCAGCGGTGATGGACAGGGGCTTATTTCTAACTATGGCTACACCTTC. Translating gives CASGDGQGLISNYGYTF. The variable domain in full, completed from reference TRBV2 and TRBJ1-2, reads EPEVTQTPSHQVTQMGQEVILRCVPISNHLYFYWYRQILGQKVEFLVSFYNNEISEKSEIFDDQFSVERPDGSNFTLKIRSTKLEDSAMYFCASGDGQGLISNYGYTFGSGTRLTVV.

The J gene is TRBJ1-4, the V gene TRBV11-2; D unresolved. The germline V and J ends were trimmed by 3 bases and 5 bases, with 7 bases remaining between them. Germline CDR1 reads SGHAT; CDR2 reads FQNNGV. The CDR3 loop spans 13 amino acids. The CDR3, as DNA: TGTGCCAGCAGCTTGGGGTACAATGAAAAACTGTTTTTT. It specifies CASSLGYNEKLFF. The full variable domain, completed using reference TRBV11-2 and TRBJ1-4, is EAGVAQSPRYKIIEKRQSVAFWCNPISGHATLYWYQQILGQGPKLLIQFQNNGVVDDSQLPKDRFSAERLKGVDSTLKIQPAKLEDSAVYLCASSLGYNEKLFFGSGTQLSVL.

This clone was counted once. The rearrangement links TRBV27 to TRBJ2-3; maybe TRBD2 (5 bases). Per germline, CDR1 MNHEY and CDR2 SMNVEV (reference sequence). There are 15 residues in the CDR3. V was shortened by 6 bases and J by 2 bases, with 15 bases between the two germline ends. In DNA, the CDR3 is TGTGCCAGCAGCCGGTCCTGGCGGGCCACAGATACGCAGTATTTT. It translates to CASSRSWRATDTQYF.

The rearrangement uses TRBV2 and TRBJ1-3; 10 nucleotides line up with TRBD1. Unmatched junction bases numbered 10, after V lost 7 bases and J lost 4 bases. The germline gives CDR1 SNHLY, CDR2 FYNNEI. CDR3 length: 16 amino acids. For the CDR3, the DNA is TGTGCCAGCACCGGTTGGACAGGGGGACGAGGAAACACCATATATTTT. It translates to CASTGWTGGRGNTIYF.

The chain combines TRBV19 with TRBJ2-1; 8 nucleotides align to TRBD1. The V gene's germline CDR1 is LNHDA and CDR2 SQIVND (reference sequence). CDR3 length equals 15 residues. Trimming cost V 4 bases and J 8 bases; bases outside gene matches: 10. As DNA, the CDR3 is TGTGCCAGTAGTAAATGGACAGGGTCTGGCGATGAGCAGTTCTTC. It translates to CASSKWTGSGDEQFF. The entire variable domain, with the rest obtained from reference TRBV19 and TRBJ2-1, is as follows: DGGITQSPKYLFRKEGQNVTLSCEQNLNHDAMYWYRQDPGQGLRLIYYSQIVNDFQKGDIAEGYSVSREKKESFPLTVTSAQKNPTAFYLCASSKWTGSGDEQFFGPGTRLTVL.

This chain links TRBV3-1 (or the pseudogene TRBV3-2) with TRBJ2-7, with D unclear. V was cut by 4 bases and J by 1 base, with 8 bases left in between. Germline CDR1 reads LGHDT; CDR2 reads YNNKEL (reference sequence). The CDR3 has 13 amino acids. As DNA, the CDR3 is TGTGCCAGCAGCCTGCATAGATCCTACGAGCAGTACTTC. Translated, it gives CASSLHRSYEQYF.

The chain joins TRBV7-9 to TRBJ2-3; D not resolved. The CDR3 consists of 14 residues. Trimming took 4 bases from V and 0 from J, leaving 8 bases between them. Germline values: CDR1 SEHNR, CDR2 FQNEAQ (reference sequence). CDR3 coding DNA: TGTGCCAGCAGCTCGTTATTTAGCACAGATACGCAGTATTTT. Translation: CASSSLFSTDTQYF.

The chain employs TRBV23-1 and TRBJ2-7, with TRBD1 identical over 9 bases. Being an ORF, TRBV23-1 has a function that is uncertain. V gave up 10 bases and J gave up 3 bases; unmatched junction bases: 7. This CDR3 spans 13 amino acids. The CDR3 region has the DNA TGCGCCAAGCCGGGACAGGGAAACTACGAGCAGTACTTC. Its translation: CAKPGQGNYEQYF.

The V and J genes are TRBV9 and TRBJ1-1; 8 positions agree with TRBD1. The CDR3 has 14 residues. Germline CDR1 and CDR2: SGDLS and YYNGEE. Trimming at V came to 4 bases and at J to 4 bases, leaving 6 bases not matched to a gene. The CDR3, as DNA: TGTGCCAGCAGCCCGACAGGGGCGTCCACTGAAGCTTTCTTT. It translates to CASSPTGASTEAFF. The complete variable domain, with remaining parts taken from reference TRBV9 and TRBJ1-1, reads DSGVTQTPKHLITATGQRVTLRCSPRSGDLSVYWYQQSLDQGLQFLIQYYNGEERAKGNILERFSAQQFPDLHSELNLSSLELGDSALYFCASSPTGASTEAFFGQGTRLTVV.

This chain uses TRBV6-4 with TRBJ1-2; 7 bases match TRBD1. The trim removed 2 bases at V and 8 bases at J, leaving 5 bases unmatched. The length of the CDR3 is 13 residues. CDR1 and CDR2 from the germline V gene are MRHNA and SNTAGT. The CDR3 DNA sequence: TGTGCCAGCAGTGACACCGGGACAGAGGGCTACACCTTC. Translation gives CASSDTGTEGYTF.

The rearrangement uses TRBV7-2 and TRBJ1-2, with TRBD1 as a possible D gene (5 bases). In germline, CDR1 is SGHTA, CDR2 FQGNSA. The CDR3 length is 16 residues. Trimming pared 5 bases from V and 6 bases from J, leaving 22 bases between. The CDR3 nucleotides read TGTGCCAGCAGCCCCGCGGGCCGGGGGGGAAATGATGGCTACACCTTC. Protein: CASSPAGRGGNDGYTF.

V is TRBV7-9 and J is TRBJ1-4; no clear D gene. Germline V gives CDR1 SEHNR, CDR2 FQNEAQ (reference sequence). Trimming removed 1 base from V and 8 bases from J, with 5 bases in between. This CDR3 region has 12 residues. The CDR3 nucleotides read TGTGCCAGCAGCTTAGTCCCGGAAAAACTGTTTTTT. It codes for CASSLVPEKLFF.

The chain joins TRBV2 to TRBJ2-3; 9 nucleotides line up with TRBD2. The trim removed 4 bases at V and 2 bases at J, leaving 13 bases unmatched. Germline V gene data show CDR1 as SNHLY and CDR2 as FYNNEI. There are 18 residues in the CDR3. The CDR3: CASSARLAGSFVTDTQYF. For the CDR3, the DNA is TGTGCCAGCAGTGCTCGTCTAGCGGGATCGTTCGTCACAGATACGCAGTATTTT.

The chain carries TRBV20-1 and TRBJ1-2; TRBD1 matches at 9 bases. CDR1 is DFQATT and CDR2 is SNEGSKA in the germline V gene (reference sequence). This CDR3 is built from 17 residues. J lost 0 bases, V lost 3 bases, and 11 bases had no gene match. The CDR3 loop reads CSASPGQGMKANYGYTF. As DNA, the CDR3 is TGCAGTGCTAGTCCGGGACAGGGAATGAAAGCTAACTATGGCTACACCTTC.

The chain uses TRBV19 and TRBJ2-1, with D uncertain. Germline CDR1 is LNHDA and CDR2 is SQIVND (reference sequence). This CDR3 spans 14 amino acids. Between the trimmed V and J ends, which lost 2 bases and 5 bases, there was a span of 10 bases. The CDR3 DNA reads as TGTGCCAGTAGTATATCCTTAGCAGACAATGAGCAGTTCTTC. It encodes CASSISLADNEQFF.

V is TRBV28 and J is TRBJ2-7, with 8 positions matching TRBD2. The CDR3 has 15 residues. The V gene's germline CDR1 is MDHEN and CDR2 SYDVKM. After removal of 8 bases from V and 7 bases from J, the junction contained 16 bases not matched to a gene. The CDR3 loop is CASREGSGSPKEQYF. In DNA, the CDR3 is TGTGCCAGCCGGGAGGGGAGCGGTTCCCCTAAGGAGCAGTACTTC.

V is TRBV28 and J is TRBJ1-2, with 9 bases matching TRBD1. The junction had 15 bases not matched to a gene; V was cut back by 4 bases and J by 3 bases. CDR1 and CDR2 from the germline V gene are MDHEN and SYDVKM. The CDR3 sequence is 18 residues long. The CDR3 sequence: CASSSKYTGTGLDYGYTF. The CDR3 DNA reads as TGTGCCAGCAGTTCCAAATATACCGGGACAGGGCTAGACTATGGCTACACCTTC.

The V and J genes are TRBV12-2 and TRBJ1-3. TRBV12-2 is a pseudogene segment. This CDR3 region has 20 residues. Here the CDR3 reads CASRLDVLASGREGGNTIYF. As DNA, the CDR3 is TGTGCAAGTCGCTTAGACGTCTTGGCGTCGGGGAGGGAGGGTGGAAACACCATATATTTT.

This chain connects TRBV18 to TRBJ2-1; D remains ambiguous. The CDR3 loop spans 14 amino acids. Germline CDR1 reads KGHSH; CDR2 reads LQKENI. The V end was cut by 3 bases, the J end by 3 bases, with 9 bases between. The CDR3 loop reads CASSPYSLYNEQFF. In DNA form, the CDR3 reads TGTGCCAGCTCACCCTACAGCCTCTACAATGAGCAGTTCTTC.

The chain couples TRBV5-1 to TRBJ2-2; the match to TRBD1 covers 8 bases. CDR3 length: 14 residues. V trimming: 4 bases; J trimming: 6 bases; junction bases outside the gene matches: 5. The germline V gene encodes CDR1 SGHRS and CDR2 YFSETQ. The CDR3 sequence: CASSQDRVPGELFF. The CDR3 DNA is TGCGCCAGCAGCCAGGACAGGGTCCCCGGGGAGCTGTTTTTT.

The chain has TRBV6-4 and TRBJ1-5, with TRBD1 identical over 7 bases. This CDR3 region has 20 residues. Germline CDR1 and CDR2: MRHNA and SNTAGT. The V gene end was trimmed by 6 bases and the J gene end by 0 bases; junction bases not matched to a gene: 20. CDR3 coding DNA: TGTGCCAGCAGCAACGTCCCGGGACAGCGGCGGGACAATAGCAATCAGCCCCAGCATTTT. This gives the protein CASSNVPGQRRDNSNQPQHF.

This chain uses TRBV4-3 with TRBJ2-7, with D unresolved. The length of the CDR3 is 15 residues. The V gene's germline CDR1 is LGHNA and CDR2 YSLEER. Trimming cost V 1 base and J 3 bases, with 13 bases left between them. This CDR3 is CASSQAFGEGYEQYF. CDR3 nucleotides: TGCGCCAGCAGCCAAGCCTTCGGCGAAGGCTACGAGCAGTACTTC.

The V gene is TRBV19, the J gene TRBJ2-7, with TRBD1 as a possible D gene (6 bases). Germline V gene data show CDR1 as LNHDA and CDR2 as SQIVND (reference sequence). The CDR3 loop spans 15 amino acids. Trimming cost V 10 bases and J 7 bases, with 26 bases left between them. The DNA for the CDR3 is TGTGCCACCCTAGGAAGCCGTTGGGGGCATGGGGAGCAGTACTTC. This sequence encodes CATLGSRWGHGEQYF.

The V call is TRBV29-1, the J call TRBJ2-1, with 8 bases that match TRBD1. This CDR3 is built from 12 residues. The V and J ends lost 7 bases and 3 bases, in that order; junction bases with no gene match: 2. Germline lookup yields CDR1 SQVTM and CDR2 ANQGSEA. CDR3 sequence: CSGTGLYNEQFF. For the CDR3, the DNA is TGCAGCGGGACAGGGCTCTACAATGAGCAGTTCTTC.

The chain recombines TRBV7-9 with TRBJ2-1; the match to TRBD1 covers 9 bases. Germline loops: CDR1 SEHNR, CDR2 FQNEAQ (reference sequence). This CDR3 has 16 amino acids. With V trimmed by 3 bases and J by 4 bases, 7 bases remained unmatched. Here the CDR3 DNA reads TGTGCCAGCAGCTTTATACGGGACAGGGAGTACAATGAGCAGTTCTTC. Translated: CASSFIRDREYNEQFF.